The clone carrying this TCR beta chain was seen a handful of times. Its antigen is as yet unknown. V dropped 0 bases and J dropped 4 bases, with 10 bases sitting between them. This CDR3 comprises 14 residues. Germline CDR1 and CDR2: SGHVS and FNYEAQ. The data stem from a study of T cells and Merkel cell carcinoma outcomes. Points from the study as a whole: Merkel cell carcinoma outcomes were reportedly predicted by repertoire and T-cell density.

Method: immunoSEQ multiplex PCR; TCRdb's copy keeps in-frame clones and lacks some. Altogether more than 9,500 clones are present, around 95% being singletons, with the ten largest covering approximately 1%. This clonotype was obtained from a human donor with Merkel cell carcinoma. The chain carries TRBV7-6 and TRBJ2-7; D is ambiguous. Sequenced sample: tumor tissue from Merkel cell carcinoma. Here the CDR3 DNA reads TGTGCCAGCAGCTTAGCCACTGTGGGGTACGAGCAGTACTTC. It encodes CASSLATVGYEQYF.